The 16 T cell receptor beta chains below were found in one sample sequenced in a study of memory CD4+ T cells and cytomegalovirus serostatus. Clones were read by immunoSEQ multiplex PCR, and TCRdb kept only the in-frame ones, dropping some. Of about 57,000 clones in the sample, more than 60% were seen once. Single viable CD3+CD4+CD8-CD45RO+ cells were sorted as the memory CD4+ T cells. The sample comprised memory CD4+ T cells from blood. The receptors come from an adult in good health and CMV-seronegative.

CDR3 protein: CASTLFSPGFGYTF. The CDR3 region has the DNA TGTGCCAGCACCCTCTTCTCCCCGGGGTTTGGCTACACCTTC. V and J are TRBV6-6 and TRBJ1-2; D uncertain. Germline CDR1 MNHNY, CDR2 SVGAGI (reference sequence). The CDR3 is 14 residues long. V lost 7 bases and J lost 7, with 19 bases in between.

V gene TRBV19 combines with J gene TRBJ1-1; D gene unclear. V dropped 7 bases and J dropped 4 bases, with 19 bases sitting between them. Germline V CDR1 and CDR2: LNHDA, SQIVND (reference sequence). CDR3 size: 15 residues. CDR3 sequence reads: CASTDVFGWGTEAFF. The CDR3 nucleotides are TGTGCCAGTACCGATGTGTTCGGCTGGGGCACTGAAGCTTTCTTT.

This clone was recorded only once. J is TRBJ2-1 and V is TRBV28; TRBD1 agrees at 8 bases. The CDR3 sequence is 13 residues long. The J segment lost 7 bases and the V segment lost 6 bases, leaving 5 bases of the junction unmatched. Germline V lookup: CDR1 MDHEN, CDR2 SYDVKM. The CDR3 coding sequence is TGTGCCAGCAGACAGGGGGTGAGGAATGAGCAGTTCTTC. Encoded protein: CASRQGVRNEQFF.

The chain employs TRBV7-2 and TRBJ2-5; 7 positions agree with TRBD2. The ends lost 2 bases at V and 1 base at J; junction bases unmatched: 7. Germline assignment: CDR1 SGHTA and CDR2 FQGNSA. The CDR3 length is 16 residues. The CDR3 is CASSLSSSSGQETQYF. The CDR3 DNA follows: TGTGCCAGCAGCTTAAGTTCGTCTAGCGGCCAAGAGACCCAGTACTTC. Drawing the rest from reference TRBV7-2 and TRBJ2-5, the complete variable domain is GAGVSQSPSNKVTEKGKDVELRCDPISGHTALYWYRQSLGQGLEFLIYFQGNSAPDKSGLPSDRFSAERTGGSVSTLTIQRTQQEDSAVYLCASSLSSSSGQETQYFGPGTRLLVL.

This rearrangement joins TRBV27 to TRBJ2-1; D is perhaps TRBD1 (6 bases). The CDR3 is 16 residues long. Germline CDR1 reads MNHEY; CDR2 reads SMNVEV (reference sequence). V lost 5 bases, J lost 4 bases, and 18 bases lay in between. CDR3 loop: CASSPFRGIKYNEQFF. Written as DNA, the CDR3 is TGTGCCAGCAGTCCGTTCAGGGGTATTAAGTACAATGAGCAGTTCTTC.

This chain connects TRBV5-6 to TRBJ2-7, with D unresolved. CDR3 size: 13 residues. Germline assignment: CDR1 SGHDT and CDR2 YYEEEE. V was clipped by 2 bases and J by 3 bases, with 9 bases between them. CDR3 in DNA: TGTGCCAGCAGCTTAACTGGGTACTACGAGCAGTACTTC. It specifies CASSLTGYYEQYF.

This chain links TRBV29-1 with TRBJ1-1, with D hard to call. Germline assignment: CDR1 SQVTM and CDR2 ANQGSEA. This CDR3 is built from 11 residues. Trimming cost V 4 bases and J 1 base, with 4 bases left between them. CDR3 DNA: TGCAGCGTTGGACAGAACACTGAAGCTTTCTTT. Protein sequence: CSVGQNTEAFF. Variable domain in full (rest from reference TRBV29-1 and TRBJ1-1): SAVISQKPSRDICQRGTSLTIQCQVDSQVTMMFWYRQQPGQSLTLIATANQGSEATYESGFVIDKFPISRPNLTFSTLTVSNMSPEDSSIYLCSVGQNTEAFFGQGTRLTVV.

This chain uses TRBV5-6 with TRBJ2-4; 7 bases fit TRBD2. Germline V lookup: CDR1 SGHDT, CDR2 YYEEEE. V was pared by 1 base and J by 3 bases, with 7 bases of the junction left unmatched. This CDR3 comprises 16 residues. The CDR3 DNA is TGTGCCAGCAGCTTGAGAGGGAGGGTTGGCAAAAACATTCAGTACTTC. Its protein product is CASSLRGRVGKNIQYF. Full variable domain (missing parts from reference TRBV5-6 and TRBJ2-4): DAGVTQSPTHLIKTRGQQVTLRCSPKSGHDTVSWYQQALGQGPQFIFQYYEEEERQRGNFPDRFSGHQFPNYSSELNVNALLLGDSALYLCASSLRGRVGKNIQYFGAGTRLSVL.

The rearrangement uses TRBV5-1 and TRBJ2-3; 7 bases line up with TRBD1. J was trimmed by 4 bases and V by 0 bases; bases with no gene match: 11. CDR3 length equals 17 residues. The germline V gene has CDR1 SGHRS and CDR2 YFSETQ. In DNA, the CDR3 is TGCGCCAGCAGCTTGGCGGGACAGCCGTCGTCCCCAGATACGCAGTATTTT. As protein: CASSLAGQPSSPDTQYF.

The chain uses TRBV28 and TRBJ1-5; weak D call: TRBD1 (6 bases). Germline lookup yields CDR1 MDHEN and CDR2 SYDVKM. The CDR3 spans 17 residues. V gave up 6 bases and J gave up 1 base, with 19 bases separating them. The CDR3 DNA is TGTGCCAGCAGGGCTAAAGGGGGGGCGCGGAGCAATCAGCCCCAGCATTTT. Its protein is CASRAKGGARSNQPQHF.

The chain is built from TRBV6-6 and TRBJ2-2, with D possibly matching TRBD2 (7 bases). Trimming left V 7 bases short and J 3 bases short, with 15 bases between. Germline assignment: CDR1 MNHNY and CDR2 SVGAGI (reference sequence). This CDR3 contains 15 residues. The CDR3 DNA reads as TGTGCCAGCACCCTACAGGGAGGGCACACCGGGGAGCTGTTTTTT. Its protein is CASTLQGGHTGELFF.

This clone was seen only a few times. The rearrangement links TRBV4-1 to TRBJ1-1; possibly TRBD1 for D (5 bases). V lost 6 bases to trimming and J lost 1 base, with 12 bases between them. Germline V gives CDR1 MGHRA, CDR2 YSYEKL. This CDR3 spans 14 amino acids. CDR3 in amino acids: CASRGTLKNTEAFF. CDR3 sequence (DNA): TGCGCCAGCAGAGGGACCCTAAAGAACACTGAAGCTTTCTTT.

This chain links TRBV14 with TRBJ2-7; 13 bases map to TRBD2. The length of the CDR3 is 18 residues. Germline assignment: CDR1 SGHDN and CDR2 FVKESK. V shed 0 bases and J 2 bases; nucleotides not matched to a gene: 7. This CDR3 reads CASSQDGTSGTLTYEQYF. Here the CDR3 DNA reads TGTGCCAGCAGCCAAGATGGGACTAGCGGGACCCTGACCTACGAGCAGTACTTC.

The chain recombines TRBV7-9 with TRBJ1-2; TRBD1 aligns across 9 bases. CDR1 is SEHNR and CDR2 is FQNEAQ in the germline V gene (reference sequence). V lost 5 bases and J lost 9; bases outside the gene matches: 13. The CDR3 is made up of 15 amino acids. CDR3 nucleotides: TGTGCCAGCAGCCCGCCCGGGACAGGGCTATTCAGCTACACCTTC. Translated, it gives CASSPPGTGLFSYTF.

This chain links TRBV5-1 with TRBJ2-2; 7 bases agree with TRBD1. The junction had 4 bases not matched to a gene; V was cut back by 4 bases and J by 1 base. Germline V CDR1 and CDR2: SGHRS, YFSETQ. The CDR3 is 15 amino acids. The CDR3 sequence: CASSPGQQNTGELFF. The CDR3 DNA sequence: TGCGCCAGCAGCCCGGGACAGCAGAACACCGGGGAGCTGTTTTTT.

This clone was seen only once. CDR3 amino acids: CASSRTTDTQYF. CDR3 in DNA: TGTGCCAGCAGCCGGACCACAGATACGCAGTATTTT. The chain recombines TRBV2 with TRBJ2-3; D is unclear. Trimming cost V 6 bases and J 2 bases, with 6 bases left between them. Germline V CDR1 and CDR2: SNHLY, FYNNEI. This CDR3 contains 12 residues.